This T cell receptor beta chain was sequenced during a study of T cell responses to AZD1222 COVID-19 vaccine. Regarding the study as a whole: Dominant at 160-218 and 743-854, vaccine-associated CD4 TCRs also spanned spike.

Sequencing used immunoSEQ multiplex PCR; TCRdb keeps in-frame clones, though not all of them. Of 90,000 or so clones listed, 88% are singletons. A word on this clone: Its antigen remains unknown.

This CDR3 has 13 amino acids. CDR1 and CDR2 (germline): SGHKS, YYEKEE (reference sequence). V dropped 1 base and J dropped 3 bases, with 8 bases sitting between them. This TCR was sampled from an adult in good health. V usage is TRBV5-5 and J usage is TRBJ2-7; D remains unclear. The sample consisted of peripheral blood, taken on day 0 of AZD1222 vaccination. CDR3 loop: CASSLTQSYEQYF. CDR3 DNA sequence: TGTGCCAGCAGCTTGACACAGAGCTACGAGCAGTACTTC.